A selection of T cell receptor beta chains follows, all from one sample in a study of shared clonotypes between healthy human individuals. TCRdb's table, derived via immunoSEQ multiplex PCR, lists solely in-frame clones and lacks some. The sample records some 1,600,000 clones, 98% being singletons. Input material: naive CD4+ T cells sorted from blood. The receptors derive from a man aged 25-45 years in good health. Both conserved end residues are part of each CDR3. Fields, in order: CDR3 length, J gene, D gene, clone size, V gene, CDR3 protein, CDR3 DNA. The D gene is left open where the match is weak. Size is omitted from some rows. Given values are once, few, many or a class for expanded clones.

15 TRBJ1-6 . once TRBV5-1 CASRGLSSYNSPLHF TGCGCCAGCAGGGGCCTCAGCTCCTATAATTCACCCCTCCACTTT
13 TRBJ1-5 . . TRBV28 CASSLAGHQPQHF TGTGCCAGCAGTTTGGCGGGGCATCAGCCCCAGCATTTT
16 TRBJ2-6 . . TRBV4-3 CASSQVWDSGANVLTF TGCGCCAGCAGCCAAGTGTGGGACTCTGGGGCCAACGTCCTGACTTTC
12 TRBJ1-2 TRBD1 once TRBV7-9 CASSRGQGGYTF TGTGCCAGCAGCCGGGGACAGGGAGGCTACACCTTC
14 TRBJ1-4 . . TRBV28 CASSVLQGNEKLFF TGTGCCAGCAGTGTCCTACAGGGTAATGAAAAACTGTTTTTT
18 TRBJ2-2 . . TRBV28 CASSLFPGAIANTGELFF TGTGCCAGCAGTTTATTTCCAGGGGCGATAGCGAACACCGGGGAGCTGTTTTTT
18 TRBJ1-5 TRBD1 . TRBV28 CASSLLGRGLRINQPQHF TGTGCCAGCAGTTTATTGGGCAGGGGGCTCCGTATTAATCAGCCCCAGCATTTT
17 TRBJ1-3 . . TRBV4-1 CASSQDLALLGGNTIYF TGCGCCAGCAGCCAAGATTTGGCCCTTCTGGGGGGAAACACCATATATTTT
14 TRBJ2-1 TRBD2 . TRBV19 CASMGTSGNNEQFF TGTGCCAGTATGGGGACTAGCGGAAACAATGAGCAGTTCTTC
16 TRBJ2-2 TRBD2 . TRBV19 CASSIPLAMYTGELFF TGTGCCAGTAGTATCCCACTAGCGATGTATACCGGGGAGCTGTTTTTT
13 TRBJ2-5 . . TRBV9 CASSVAPQETQYF TGTGCCAGCAGCGTAGCGCCACAAGAGACCCAGTACTTC
10 TRBJ1-1 . . TRBV29-1 CSGEGPEAFF TGCAGCGGGGAGGGGCCTGAAGCTTTCTTT
16 TRBJ2-1 TRBD1 . TRBV9 CASSAGQRRLSNEQFF TGTGCCAGCAGCGCGGGACAGAGGCGATTGTCCAATGAGCAGTTCTTC
16 TRBJ2-7 TRBD1 . TRBV19 CASSIYPGTANYEQYF TGTGCCAGTAGTATATATCCAGGGACAGCAAATTACGAGCAGTACTTC
16 TRBJ2-1 . . TRBV7-3 CASSLIKRSSYNEQFF TGTGCCAGCAGCTTAATTAAGCGAAGCTCCTACAATGAGCAGTTCTTC
14 TRBJ1-5 . . TRBV5-1 CASSLVPGDQPQHF TGCGCCAGCAGCTTGGTTCCCGGAGATCAGCCCCAGCATTTT
17 TRBJ1-3 . . TRBV14 CASSLMRGTISGNTIYF TGTGCCAGCAGCCTCATGAGAGGGACGATCTCTGGAAACACCATATATTTT
13 TRBJ1-1 . . TRBV30 CASPTGSNTEAFF TGTGCCTCCCCGACAGGCTCGAACACTGAAGCTTTCTTT
15 TRBJ2-2 . . TRBV15 CATSMSYWATGELFF TGTGCCACCAGCATGAGTTATTGGGCCACCGGGGAGCTGTTTTTT
15 TRBJ2-7 TRBD1 . TRBV5-1 CASSSGTGNPYEQYF TGCGCCAGCAGCAGCGGGACAGGGAACCCCTACGAGCAGTACTTC
13 TRBJ2-3 TRBD2 . TRBV2 CASGLAGGNTQYF TGTGCCAGTGGACTAGCGGGTGGTAATACGCAGTATTTT
13 TRBJ1-2 TRBD1 once TRBV2 CASRDPGGNGYTF TGTGCCAGCAGGGATCCAGGGGGCAATGGCTACACCTTC
17 TRBJ2-1 TRBD2 . TRBV4-3 CASSQTQSGRFYNEQFF TGCGCCAGCAGCCAAACCCAGAGCGGGAGGTTTTACAATGAGCAGTTCTTC
14 TRBJ2-7 TRBD1 . TRBV27 CASRTGTGTYEQYF TGTGCCAGCAGAACCGGGACAGGGACTTACGAGCAGTACTTC
13 TRBJ2-2 . few TRBV7-3 CASSSRTTGELFF TGTGCCAGCAGCTCACGAACCACCGGGGAGCTGTTTTTT
13 TRBJ1-2 . . TRBV10-2 CASKDSANYGYTF TGCGCCAGCAAGGATTCGGCTAACTATGGCTACACCTTC
14 TRBJ2-7 . . TRBV5-1 CASSLARGTYEQYF TGCGCCAGCAGCTTGGCTAGGGGGACTTACGAGCAGTACTTC
16 TRBJ2-1 . . TRBV7-3 CASSPRGGPSPHEQFF TGTGCCAGCAGCCCCCGAGGGGGACCCTCCCCCCATGAGCAGTTCTTC
14 TRBJ2-7 TRBD2 . TRBV7-9 CASSRTSGRLEQYF TGTGCCAGCAGTCGGACTAGCGGGAGACTCGAGCAGTACTTC
15 TRBJ2-5 . . TRBV6-5 CASSYRAGLGETQYF TGTGCCAGCAGTTACCGGGCAGGGCTGGGAGAGACCCAGTACTTC
14 TRBJ2-7 . . TRBV28 CASSFPSDVYEQYF TGTGCCAGCAGTTTTCCCAGCGATGTCTACGAGCAGTACTTC